The 17 T cell receptor beta chains below come from one sample, sequenced in a study of blood T cell repertoires in COVID-19. The assay was immunoSEQ multiplex PCR, and TCRdb's table has in-frame clones only and misses some. Seen here are under 200,000 clones, 90% observed once, and the top ten hold approximately 0.5%. The sequenced sample was peripheral blood. The source is a man aged 50 to 60 with acute or convalescent COVID-19.

This chain links TRBV19 with TRBJ2-6; 8 bases agree with TRBD1. The CDR3 sequence is 17 residues long. The V gene end was trimmed by 9 bases and the J gene end by 0 bases; junction bases not matched to a gene: 10. Germline V lookup: CDR1 LNHDA, CDR2 SQIVND (reference sequence). CDR3 coding DNA: TGTGCCAGCACGGACAGGGTGTTAAGCTCTGGGGCCAACGTCCTGACTTTC. Translated: CASTDRVLSSGANVLTF.

CDR3 protein: CASSQWAGNTGELFF. In DNA form, the CDR3 reads TGTGCCAGCAGTCAGTGGGCAGGGAACACCGGGGAGCTGTTTTTT. The rearrangement links TRBV6-5 to TRBJ2-2, with D uncertain. The V end lost 5 bases, the J end lost 1 base, and 11 bases lay between the germline ends. The CDR3 totals 15 residues. Germline CDR1 and CDR2: MNHEY and SVGAGI.

V is TRBV4-2 and J is TRBJ2-2; D unclear. This CDR3 has 15 amino acids. Germline V CDR1 and CDR2: LGHNA, YNFKEQ. V lost 0 bases to trimming and J lost 4 bases, with 9 bases between them. CDR3 loop: CASSQDLGPTGELFF. In nucleotides, the CDR3 is TGTGCCAGCAGCCAAGATCTGGGCCCCACCGGGGAGCTGTTTTTT.

The CDR3 DNA reads TGTGCCAGCAGCTACGGAAGGGGGCGAGGCTATGGCTACACCTTC. Protein product: CASSYGRGRGYGYTF. The rearrangement uses TRBV7-2 and TRBJ1-2; 7 bases agree with TRBD1. Germline V lookup: CDR1 SGHTA, CDR2 FQGNSA. The CDR3 covers 15 residues. With V trimmed by 4 bases and J by 4 bases, 9 bases remained unmatched.

This chain links TRBV19 with TRBJ2-3; 10 positions agree with TRBD2. The CDR3 is 14 residues long. Germline CDR1 LNHDA, CDR2 SQIVND (reference sequence). With 8 bases clipped from V and 0 bases from J, the junction kept 2 bases outside the gene matches. The CDR3 loop reads CASATSGSTDTQYF. For the CDR3, the DNA is TGTGCCAGTGCGACTAGCGGGAGCACAGATACGCAGTATTTT.

The chain couples TRBV19 to TRBJ1-6; D is unclear. Germline CDR1 reads LNHDA; CDR2 reads SQIVND (reference sequence). CDR3 length equals 13 residues. V was shortened by 3 bases and J by 10 bases, with 10 bases between the two germline ends. The CDR3, as DNA: TGTGCCAGTAGTATCCGGGAGGTCTCACCCCTCCACTTT. Protein: CASSIREVSPLHF.

This sequence joins TRBV10-3 and TRBJ2-2, with 7 positions matching TRBD1. This CDR3 region has 14 residues. Trimming removed 10 bases from V and 5 bases from J; junction bases left unmatched: 10. The germline V gene has CDR1 ENHRY and CDR2 SYGVKD. CDR3 sequence: CATSDTGDTGELFF. The CDR3 DNA follows: TGTGCCACCTCCGACACAGGGGATACCGGGGAGCTGTTTTTT.

The rearrangement uses TRBV18 and TRBJ2-1, with TRBD2 as a possible D gene (6 bases). The V and J ends lost 3 bases and 4 bases respectively, with 13 bases between them. The CDR3 length is 15 residues. Per the germline V gene, CDR1 is KGHSH and CDR2 is LQKENI. CDR3 coding DNA: TGTGCCAGCTCACCTCCCGCGAGCGGGTACAATGAGCAGTTCTTC. Translating gives CASSPPASGYNEQFF.

The V call is TRBV12-3 or TRBV12-4, the J call TRBJ2-2; tentatively, D is TRBD2 (7 bases). V was trimmed by 8 bases and J by 4 bases, leaving 11 bases between them. This CDR3 spans 13 amino acids. The CDR3 region has the DNA TGTGCCAGCGGGGGGGCGTCCACCGGGGAGCTGTTTTTT. Residues: CASGGASTGELFF.

This clone occurred once. The chain is built from TRBV4-1 and TRBJ2-2; the D gene is possibly TRBD1 (5 bases). The V end lost 0 bases, the J end lost 6 bases, and 11 bases lay between the germline ends. The CDR3 runs to 15 residues. The germline V gene has CDR1 MGHRA and CDR2 YSYEKL. CDR3: CASSQDPQVAGELFF. CDR3 in DNA: TGCGCCAGCAGCCAAGACCCACAGGTGGCCGGGGAGCTGTTTTTT.

This clone was counted a few times. The chain has TRBV7-9 and TRBJ2-1; weak D call: TRBD1 (6 bases). Trimming removed 5 bases from V and 6 bases from J, with 11 bases in between. The CDR3 consists of 13 residues. Germline CDR1 reads SEHNR; CDR2 reads FQNEAQ (reference sequence). The DNA for the CDR3 is TGTGCCAGCAGCCGCGGACAGCTCAATGAGCAGTTCTTC. Protein sequence: CASSRGQLNEQFF.

CDR3 in DNA: TGCGCCAGCAACCCGACAGGGGCCGCAACAGATACGCAGTATTTT. Encoded protein: CASNPTGAATDTQYF. This sequence joins TRBV5-1 and TRBJ2-3; TRBD1 matches at 8 bases. Germline V gene data show CDR1 as SGHRS and CDR2 as YFSETQ. This CDR3 spans 15 amino acids. The trim removed 6 bases at V and 3 bases at J, leaving 9 bases unmatched. Full variable domain (rest looked up from reference TRBV5-1 and TRBJ2-3): KAGVTQTPRYLIKTRGQQVTLSCSPISGHRSVSWYQQTPGQGLQFLFEYFSETQRNKGNFPGRFSGRQFSNSRSEMNVSTLELGDSALYLCASNPTGAATDTQYFGPGTRLTVL.

The rearrangement uses TRBV7-2 and TRBJ2-1; possible D gene TRBD2, 7 bases. Germline CDR1 SGHTA, CDR2 FQGNSA. The CDR3 length is 17 residues. Trimming cost V 4 bases and J 12 bases, with 28 bases left between them. The CDR3 DNA sequence: TGTGCCAGCAGCTCTAGTGGGGGGGCTCTAGCCTCATTCCCGCAGTTCTTC. This encodes CASSSSGGALASFPQFF.

V usage is TRBV2 and J usage is TRBJ1-5; TRBD1 matches 9 bases. The CDR3 is 14 residues long. The trim removed 3 bases at V and 7 bases at J, leaving 4 bases unmatched. Germline CDR1 SNHLY, CDR2 FYNNEI. The CDR3 region has the DNA TGTGCCAGCAGTGATAGGGACAGGGAGCAGCCCCAGCATTTT. It yields the protein CASSDRDREQPQHF.

The CDR3 is CASSLATSANNEQFF. The CDR3 DNA reads as TGCGCCAGCAGCTTGGCAACTAGCGCCAACAATGAGCAGTTCTTC. The gene calls are TRBV5-1 and TRBJ2-1; 7 bases are a match to TRBD2. Germline V gene data show CDR1 as SGHRS and CDR2 as YFSETQ. V was pared by 0 bases and J by 5 bases, with 5 bases of the junction left unmatched. The CDR3 covers 15 residues.

This clone has just a few counts. The rearrangement joins TRBV4-2 to TRBJ2-2; 7 bases are shared with TRBD2. Germline CDR1 LGHNA, CDR2 YNFKEQ. The CDR3 length is 16 residues. The junction had 4 bases not matched to a gene; V was cut back by 1 base and J by 2 bases. The DNA of the CDR3 is TGTGCCAGCAGCCAAGGGGCGGGGGTTAACACCGGGGAGCTGTTTTTT. Its protein is CASSQGAGVNTGELFF.

The chain is built from TRBV30 and TRBJ2-3; 10 bases line up with TRBD1. V gave up 3 bases and J gave up 5 bases; unmatched junction bases: 11. Germline-derived CDR1 and CDR2 are GTSNPN and SVGIG (reference sequence). This CDR3 comprises 16 residues. The CDR3 loop reads CAWRTSTWDRGDTQYF. The CDR3 nucleotides are TGTGCCTGGAGGACCAGTACCTGGGACAGGGGAGATACGCAGTATTTT. Supplemented by reference TRBV30 and TRBJ2-3, the full variable domain reads SQTIHQWPATLVQPVGSPLSLECTVEGTSNPNLYWYRQAAGRGLQLLFYSVGIGQISSEVPQNLSASRPQDRQFILSSKKLLLSDSGFYLCAWRTSTWDRGDTQYFGPGTRLTVL.